This entry is about one T cell receptor (beta chain). Its antigen is not identified. A read error may produce the germline difference seen at one junction end. The entry originates in a study of T cell responses to AZD1222 COVID-19 vaccine. Study summary: Analysis merged second doses at about 4 or about 12 weeks. General study findings and limits: Rises in breadth and depth of Spike-specific TCRs came after two AZD1222 doses. A mostly white British donor set with more females was recruited, and clonal diversity was possibly underestimated.

Germline values: CDR1 SEHNR, CDR2 FQNEAQ (reference sequence). The length of the CDR3 is 12 residues. The table came from immunoSEQ multiplex PCR; TCRdb's copy has only in-frame clones and leaves some out. The table includes about 110,000 clones, about 88% detected once. The material was peripheral blood, obtained on day 0 of AZD1222 vaccination. The V and J genes are TRBV7-9 and TRBJ2-3; either TRBD1 or TRBD2 may supply D (5 bases each). This TCR was sampled from an adult in good health. CDR3 region: CASGLLQGMASF. Written as DNA, the CDR3 is TGTGCCAGCGGCCTGCTTCAGGGTATGGCTAGCTTT.